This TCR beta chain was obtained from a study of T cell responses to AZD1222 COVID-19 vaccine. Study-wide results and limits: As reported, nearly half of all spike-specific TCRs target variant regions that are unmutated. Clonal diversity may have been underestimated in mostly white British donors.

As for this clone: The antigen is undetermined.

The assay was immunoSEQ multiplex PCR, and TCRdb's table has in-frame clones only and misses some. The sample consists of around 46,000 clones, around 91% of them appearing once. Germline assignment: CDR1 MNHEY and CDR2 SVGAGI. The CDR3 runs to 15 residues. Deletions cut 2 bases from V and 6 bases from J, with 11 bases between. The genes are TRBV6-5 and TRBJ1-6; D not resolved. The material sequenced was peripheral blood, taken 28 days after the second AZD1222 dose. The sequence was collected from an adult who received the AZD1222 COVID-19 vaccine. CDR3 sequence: CASSYRPFSNSPLHF. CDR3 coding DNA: TGTGCCAGCAGTTACAGACCTTTTAGTAATTCACCCCTCCACTTT.